The 17 T cell receptor beta chains below all came from one sample that was sequenced in a study of CD8 T cells in ankylosing spondylitis (dated by TCRdb to 2017 to 2019). Receptor amplification or capture employed 5' RACE. Sequencing instrument: Illumina HiSeq 2500. The public reads were run again by TCRdb, first through fastp at Q25 and then through MiXCR, and only productive beta chains were kept. Entries are consolidated by CDR3 protein sequence, retaining the most common genes and DNA. For this sample there are under 400,000 distinct CDR3 sequences; around 10% appear just once. Roughly 9% of the sample is taken by the ten largest. Sequencing input: blood, either unsorted or a sorted T cell fraction (not recorded which). These receptor sequences come from a female donor with ankylosing spondylitis or in good health (not recorded which).

A remark on this clonotype: This may come from a read error, since a much larger clone is one base off. The V gene is TRBV12-3 or TRBV12-4, the J gene TRBJ1-1; tentatively, D is TRBD1 (6 bases). The CDR3 consists of 12 residues. Here the CDR3 DNA reads TGTGACAGCAGAGTAGGACAGATTGAAGCTTTCTTT. Its translation: CDSRVGQIEAFF.

The V gene is TRBV6-1, the J gene TRBJ2-2; TRBD1 agrees at 8 bases. J was trimmed by 6 bases and V by 7 bases; bases with no gene match: 4. The CDR3 loop spans 13 amino acids. Per the germline V gene, CDR1 is MNHNS and CDR2 is SASEGT. CDR3 region: CASIRTGSGELFF. In nucleotides, the CDR3 is TGTGCCAGCATACGGACAGGGTCCGGGGAGCTGTTTTTT.

In its sample, this clonotype was seen a few times. The chain combines TRBV5-6 with TRBJ2-5; D unresolved. V lost 9 bases to trimming and J lost 5 bases, with 20 bases between them. This CDR3 has 14 residues. Germline V gene data show CDR1 as SGHDT and CDR2 as YYEEEE. The CDR3 protein is CATAVGFESETQYF. The DNA of the CDR3 is TGTGCCACCGCGGTAGGGTTCGAGTCGGAGACCCAGTACTTC.

This clonotype was picked up a small number of times. V is TRBV30 and J is TRBJ1-2; D not resolved. From germline, CDR1 is GTSNPN and CDR2 SVGIG (reference sequence). CDR3 length: 14 residues. The V gene lost 0 bases and the J gene lost 4 bases, with 12 bases spanning the gap. CDR3 sequence: CAWSVDGGFYGYTF. Written as DNA, the CDR3 is TGTGCCTGGAGTGTCGATGGAGGATTCTATGGCTACACCTTC.

The genes are TRBV7-2 and TRBJ2-7; D remains ambiguous. Between the trimmed V and J ends, which lost 3 bases and 4 bases, there was a span of 16 bases. The CDR3 spans 15 residues. The germline V gene has CDR1 SGHTA and CDR2 FQGNSA. The CDR3 sequence is CASSLNDFLGYEQYF. CDR3 sequence (DNA): TGTGCCAGCAGCTTGAACGACTTTCTGGGGTACGAGCAGTACTTC.

The chain has TRBV24-1 and TRBJ2-1; 11 nucleotides agree with TRBD2. V dropped 4 bases and J dropped 1; count of bases not matched to a gene: 11. In germline, CDR1 is KGHDR, CDR2 SFDVKD. This CDR3 contains 19 residues. Here the CDR3 DNA reads TGTGCCACCAGTGAGACTATAGCGGGAGGGCCTTCGTCCTACAATGAGCAGTTCTTC. Translating gives CATSETIAGGPSSYNEQFF.

The CDR3 bases are TGTGCCAGCAGCTTGCGGCGGGAGCAGTCAGATACGCAGTATTTT. Protein product: CASSLRREQSDTQYF. The gene calls are TRBV5-5 and TRBJ2-3, with 7 bases lining up with TRBD2. CDR1 is SGHKS, CDR2 YYEKEE, per germline (reference sequence). Germline trimming cut 1 base from V and 4 bases from J; bases unmatched to any gene: 6. This CDR3 comprises 15 residues.

This clonotype was counted between two and nine times. V is TRBV20-1 and J is TRBJ1-6; D perhaps matches TRBD1 (6 bases). Looked up from germline, CDR1 is DFQATT and CDR2 is SNEGSKA (reference sequence). The CDR3 has 16 amino acids. The V and J ends lost 0 bases and 5 bases respectively, with 14 bases between them. The CDR3 DNA reads as TGCAGTGCTAGAGATCAGCGGGGGCGTAATAATTCACCCCTCCACTTT. Residues: CSARDQRGRNNSPLHF.

In this sample, this clonotype turned up many times. The V and J genes are TRBV6-1 and TRBJ1-1; no reliable D call. There are 13 residues in the CDR3. Germline V gives CDR1 MNHNS, CDR2 SASEGT. Trimming removed 4 bases at V and 3 bases at J, with 9 bases between. The CDR3 DNA is TGTGCCAGCAGTGCTAAACCCGACACTGAAGCTTTCTTT. It yields the protein CASSAKPDTEAFF.

On this clonotype itself: This clone may be a read error of a much larger clone one base away. The rearrangement links TRBV10-3 to TRBJ2-1; TRBD2 matches 7 bases. The CDR3 extends over 17 amino acids. The V gene's germline CDR1 is ENHRY and CDR2 SYGVKD. The CDR3 spells CPISELEGLAASNEQFF. As DNA, the CDR3 is TGTCCCATCAGTGAGTTAGAGGGCCTAGCGGCCTCAAATGAGCAGTTCTTC.

The chain carries TRBV25-1 and TRBJ2-3; 13 positions agree with TRBD2. V lost 6 bases to trimming and J lost 6 bases; unmatched junction nucleotides: 9. Germline V gene sequence: CDR1 MGHDK, CDR2 SYGVNS. The CDR3 totals 16 residues. The CDR3 region has the DNA TGTGCCAGCAGCCCCCCCACTAGCGGGGGGGCCGATACGCAGTATTTT. This codes for CASSPPTSGGADTQYF.

This clonotype has ten or more counts. CDR3 DNA: TGTGCCAGCACCCTGGGAAGTTCAGGCTACACCTTC. Protein: CASTLGSSGYTF. The chain recombines TRBV12-3 or TRBV12-4 with TRBJ1-2; D gene ambiguous. This CDR3 spans 12 amino acids. V was shortened by 7 bases and J by 8 bases, with 14 bases between the two germline ends.

The chain couples TRBV9 to TRBJ2-5; D not certain. The CDR3 loop spans 14 amino acids. The germline V gene encodes CDR1 SGDLS and CDR2 YYNGEE. V lost 3 bases to trimming and J lost 1 base, with 10 bases between them. CDR3 protein: CASSGGRTQETQYF. CDR3 DNA sequence: TGTGCCAGCAGCGGTGGACGGACCCAAGAGACCCAGTACTTC.

There are a few counts of this clonotype. The gene calls are TRBV6-1 and TRBJ2-1; maybe TRBD1 (5 bases). The V gene's germline CDR1 is MNHNS and CDR2 SASEGT. The CDR3 length is 14 residues. Trimming left V 4 bases short and J 5 bases short, with 12 bases between. The CDR3 reads CASSGQLLNNEQFF. The CDR3 DNA reads TGTGCCAGCAGTGGACAGCTATTAAACAATGAGCAGTTCTTC.

This clonotype was detected ten times or more. This chain joins TRBV20-1 and TRBJ1-2, with TRBD1 as a possible D gene (5 bases). Trimming took 3 bases from V and 4 from J, leaving 12 bases between them. This CDR3 spans 13 amino acids. Per the germline V gene, CDR1 is DFQATT and CDR2 is SNEGSKA (reference sequence). The CDR3 nucleotides are TGCAGTGCTAGTAAGCCGGGGACCTATGGCTACACCTTC. It yields the protein CSASKPGTYGYTF.

This clonotype was seen repeatedly, ten times or more. CDR3 amino acids: CATSITNTDTQYF. The CDR3 DNA is TGTGCCACCAGCATAACCAACACAGATACGCAGTATTTT. This chain joins TRBV15 and TRBJ2-3; D call uncertain. Trimming pared 4 bases from V and 2 bases from J, leaving 7 bases between. The CDR3 covers 13 residues. Germline assignment: CDR1 LNHNV and CDR2 YYDKDF (reference sequence).

The rearrangement uses TRBV6-2 or TRBV6-3 and TRBJ2-2; 10 bases are a match to TRBD2. CDR1 is MNHEY and CDR2 is SVGEGT in the germline V gene. Germline trimming cut 5 bases from V and 3 bases from J; bases unmatched to any gene: 3. This CDR3 contains 15 residues. The CDR3 DNA reads TGTGCCAGCAGTGACCTAGCGGGAGACACCGGGGAGCTGTTTTTT. It translates to CASSDLAGDTGELFF.